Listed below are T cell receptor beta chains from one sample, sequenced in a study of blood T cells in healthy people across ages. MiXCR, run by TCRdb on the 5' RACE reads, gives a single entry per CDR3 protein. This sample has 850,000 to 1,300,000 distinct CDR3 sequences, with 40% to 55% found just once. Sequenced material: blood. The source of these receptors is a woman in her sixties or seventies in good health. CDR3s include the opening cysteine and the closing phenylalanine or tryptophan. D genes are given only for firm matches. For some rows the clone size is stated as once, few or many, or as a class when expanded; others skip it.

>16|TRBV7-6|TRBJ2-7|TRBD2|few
TGTGCCAGCAGCTTAGTAGGAACGGGAGGTCGGTACGAGCAGTACTTC
CASSLVGTGGRYEQYF
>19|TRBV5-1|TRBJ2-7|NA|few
TGCGCCAGCAGCTTGGTTTGGACAGGGTCTAGCGGGGACCTGTACGAGCAGTACTTC
CASSLVWTGSSGDLYEQYF
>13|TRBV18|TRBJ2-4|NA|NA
TGTGCCAGCTCACTCACGGTGGAGAACATTCAGTACTTC
CASSLTVENIQYF
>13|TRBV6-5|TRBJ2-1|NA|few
TGTGCCAGCAGAAAAAGTGCGGGCAATGAGCAGTTCTTC
CASRKSAGNEQFF
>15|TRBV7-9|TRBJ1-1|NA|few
TGTGCCAGCAGCTTACCAGCAGGGGCCGAAACTGAAGCTTTCTTT
CASSLPAGAETEAFF
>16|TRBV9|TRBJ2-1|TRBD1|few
TGTGCCAGCAGCGCATTCGCCGACAGGGTAGGGAATGAGCAGTTCTTC
CASSAFADRVGNEQFF
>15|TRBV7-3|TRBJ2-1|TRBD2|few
TGTGCCAGCAGCTCGAGCGGGAGTGGGGACAATGAGCAGTTCTTC
CASSSSGSGDNEQFF
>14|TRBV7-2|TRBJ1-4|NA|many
TGTGCCAGCAGCCGAGGGACGGGGAATGAAAAACTGTTTTTT
CASSRGTGNEKLFF
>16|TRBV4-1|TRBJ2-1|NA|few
TGCGCCAGCAGCCAAGATGCTTCCTTCTCCTACAATGAGCAGTTCTTC
CASSQDASFSYNEQFF
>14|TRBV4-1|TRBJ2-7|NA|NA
TGCGCCAGCAGCCAAAACAGTCTCTCCTACGAGCAGTACTTC
CASSQNSLSYEQYF
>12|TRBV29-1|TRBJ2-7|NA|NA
TGCAGCGTTGCCTGGGGGGTCGACGAGCAGTACTTC
CSVAWGVDEQYF
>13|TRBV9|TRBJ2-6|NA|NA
TGTGCCAGCGATCGACCTGGGGCCAACGTCCTGACTTTC
CASDRPGANVLTF
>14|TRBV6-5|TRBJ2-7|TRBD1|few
TGTGCCAGCATTCTTTCCAGGGGGTTGGGGGAGCAGTACTTC
CASILSRGLGEQYF
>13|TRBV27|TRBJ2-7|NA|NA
TGTGCCAGCAGTTCCGCTGACTCCTACGAGCAGTACTTC
CASSSADSYEQYF
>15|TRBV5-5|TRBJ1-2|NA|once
TGTGCCAGCAGCTTTCGGGCAGGCCTCAACTATGGCTACACCTTC
CASSFRAGLNYGYTF
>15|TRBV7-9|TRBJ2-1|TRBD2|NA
TGTGCCAGCAGCTCGAGCGGGAGGGCCTCCAATGAGCAGTTCTTC
CASSSSGRASNEQFF
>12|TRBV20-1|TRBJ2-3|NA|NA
TGCAGTGTGTGGGGGGACCGAGATACGCAGTATTTT
CSVWGDRDTQYF
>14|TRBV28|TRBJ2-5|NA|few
TGTGCCAGCAGTTTCAATGGGGTTGGCAAGACCCAGTACTTC
CASSFNGVGKTQYF
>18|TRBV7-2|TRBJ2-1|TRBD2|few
TGTGCCAGCAGCGTGGGGACTAGCGGGAGGGTACGGGTGACTGAGCAGTTCTTC
CASSVGTSGRVRVTEQFF
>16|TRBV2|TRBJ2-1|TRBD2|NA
TGTGCCAGCAGTGACCCGGCTAGCGGGAAATACAATGAGCAGTTCTTC
CASSDPASGKYNEQFF
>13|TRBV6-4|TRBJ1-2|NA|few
TGTGCCAGCAGTGCGGCTCCTAACTATGGCTACACCTTC
CASSAAPNYGYTF
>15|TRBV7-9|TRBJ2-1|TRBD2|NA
TGTGCCAGCAGTCGGACTAGCAGGAGCCACAATGAGCAGTTCTTC
CASSRTSRSHNEQFF
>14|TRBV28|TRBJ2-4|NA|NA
TGTGCCAGCAGCAGCCCGACCGCCGGGAACATTCAGTACTTC
CASSSPTAGNIQYF